These 27 T cell receptor beta chains originate from one sample sequenced in a study of blood T cell repertoires in COVID-19. Libraries were prepared by immunoSEQ multiplex PCR; TCRdb keeps only in-frame clonotypes and omits some of them. The sample holds 200,000 or so clones, 70% to 90% seen once. Source material: peripheral blood. Receptors were obtained from a man aged 50-59 years with COVID-19, enrolled during active disease.

The sample holds one count of this clone. The chain uses TRBV4-1 and TRBJ2-7; tentative D call: TRBD1 (5 bases). CDR3 length: 15 amino acids. Between the trimmed V and J ends, which lost 0 bases and 6 bases, there was a span of 15 bases. Per germline, CDR1 MGHRA and CDR2 YSYEKL. Here the CDR3 reads CASSQDIGSGSEQYF. In DNA, the CDR3 is TGCGCCAGCAGCCAAGATATCGGGTCAGGGTCCGAGCAGTACTTC.

V usage is TRBV6-6 and J usage is TRBJ1-5, with D possibly matching TRBD1 (5 bases). Germline CDR1 reads MNHNY; CDR2 reads SVGAGI (reference sequence). The CDR3 loop spans 14 amino acids. The V and J ends lost 0 bases and 9 bases respectively, with 12 bases between them. The CDR3 nucleotides are TGTGCCAGCAGTTACTCGGACAAAGTAGGGCCCCAGCATTTT. Its translation is CASSYSDKVGPQHF.

This chain connects TRBV5-4 to TRBJ2-3, with a weak D call TRBD2 (6 bases). Looked up from germline, CDR1 is SGHNT and CDR2 is YYREEE (reference sequence). This CDR3 has 16 amino acids. Between the trimmed V and J ends, which lost 1 base and 3 bases, there was a span of 15 bases. Written as DNA, the CDR3 is TGTGCCAGCAGCTTGCCTGGGGTAGCGGCGACAGATACGCAGTATTTT. Protein: CASSLPGVAATDTQYF.

The V gene is TRBV9, the J gene TRBJ2-1; 7 positions match TRBD1. This CDR3 is 15 amino acids long. Trimming at V came to 5 bases and at J to 1 base, leaving 6 bases not matched to a gene. Per germline, CDR1 SGDLS and CDR2 YYNGEE. CDR3 coding DNA: TGTGCCAGCAGTGCACCGGGACAGTCCTACAATGAGCAGTTCTTC. Protein sequence: CASSAPGQSYNEQFF.

The gene calls are TRBV9 and TRBJ1-4; 11 nucleotides align to TRBD1. With 2 bases clipped from V and 8 bases from J, the junction kept 5 bases outside the gene matches. Per germline, CDR1 SGDLS and CDR2 YYNGEE. The CDR3 spans 15 residues. CDR3 region: CASSVSGTGGEKLFF. DNA for the CDR3: TGTGCCAGCAGCGTTTCCGGGACAGGGGGAGAAAAACTGTTTTTT.

The V and J genes are TRBV5-1 and TRBJ2-1; 11 bases agree with TRBD2. CDR3 length: 18 amino acids. J lost 0 bases, V lost 2 bases, and 7 bases had no gene match. Per germline, CDR1 SGHRS and CDR2 YFSETQ. CDR3 in DNA: TGCGCCAGCAGCTTCCGGACTAGCGGGTCTGGCTCCTACAATGAGCAGTTCTTC. Residues: CASSFRTSGSGSYNEQFF.

The gene calls are TRBV3-1 (or the pseudogene TRBV3-2) and TRBJ2-3, with TRBD2 matching over 11 bases. This CDR3 has 16 residues. V lost 5 bases and J lost 2; bases outside the gene matches: 6. CDR1 is LGHDT, CDR2 YNNKEL, per germline (reference sequence). CDR3 residues: CASSTRLAGTTDTQYF. The CDR3 DNA reads TGTGCCAGCAGCACCCGACTAGCGGGAACCACAGATACGCAGTATTTT.

This clone was recorded only once. The V and J genes are TRBV6-5 and TRBJ1-1; TRBD1 matches 9 bases. Looked up from germline, CDR1 is MNHEY and CDR2 is SVGAGI. Germline trimming cut 6 bases from V and 5 bases from J; bases unmatched to any gene: 10. The CDR3 extends over 15 amino acids. The CDR3 region is CASSRPDRGGTEAFF. CDR3 DNA sequence: TGTGCCAGCAGCCGGCCGGACAGGGGCGGAACTGAAGCTTTCTTT.

The chain links TRBV28 to TRBJ1-5; D gene uncertain. This CDR3 comprises 11 residues. CDR1 is MDHEN, CDR2 SYDVKM, per germline. The ends were cut back, 5 bases at V and 9 bases at J, with 8 bases in the middle. This CDR3 reads CASSPAGPQHF. The CDR3 DNA reads TGTGCCAGCAGTCCCGCGGGGCCCCAGCATTTT.

The chain joins TRBV19 to TRBJ1-4; D may be TRBD1 (6 bases). CDR3 length equals 14 residues. V was trimmed by 8 bases and J by 7 bases, leaving 17 bases between them. Per the germline V gene, CDR1 is LNHDA and CDR2 is SQIVND (reference sequence). The CDR3 spells CASAAGQGFEKLFF. CDR3 in DNA: TGTGCCAGTGCCGCAGGGCAGGGGTTTGAAAAACTGTTTTTT.

This chain's CDR3 is CASSAIPGLTFTDTQYF. The CDR3 region has the DNA TGTGCCAGCAGCGCAATACCGGGACTGACGTTCACAGATACGCAGTATTTT. The rearrangement joins TRBV5-5 to TRBJ2-3; D perhaps matches TRBD2 (6 bases). The V and J ends lost 4 bases and 2 bases respectively, with 20 bases between them. In germline, CDR1 is SGHKS, CDR2 YYEKEE (reference sequence). This CDR3 region has 17 residues.

The rearrangement uses TRBV25-1 and TRBJ2-7, with D possibly being TRBD1 (6 bases). Germline V gene data show CDR1 as MGHDK and CDR2 as SYGVNS. The ends were cut back, 6 bases at V and 5 bases at J, with 20 bases in the middle. This CDR3 is built from 15 residues. CDR3 loop: CASSAGTPVRNEQYF. As DNA, the CDR3 is TGTGCCAGCAGCGCCGGGACACCCGTTAGGAACGAGCAGTACTTC.

The gene calls are TRBV27 and TRBJ1-5, with a possible D match to TRBD1 (5 bases). V was cut by 5 bases and J by 5 bases, with 16 bases left in between. From germline, CDR1 is MNHEY and CDR2 SMNVEV (reference sequence). This CDR3 contains 15 residues. The CDR3 reads CASSGGQGKYQPQHF. CDR3 coding DNA: TGTGCCAGCAGTGGTGGGCAGGGAAAATATCAGCCCCAGCATTTT.

The CDR3 DNA reads as TGTGCCAGTAGTGACCACAGGGGGCGAGGGAATGGCTACACCTTC. It specifies CASSDHRGRGNGYTF. The rearrangement uses TRBV19 and TRBJ1-2; TRBD1 matches 9 bases. Trimming took 5 bases from V and 6 from J; bases not matched to a gene: 10. The germline V gene has CDR1 LNHDA and CDR2 SQIVND (reference sequence). The CDR3 is made up of 15 amino acids.

Here the CDR3 DNA reads TGTGCCAGCAGCGTTCGGACAGGGCGGTACGAGCAGTACTTC. Translation: CASSVRTGRYEQYF. The chain uses TRBV2 and TRBJ2-7, with 8 bases lining up with TRBD1. From germline, CDR1 is SNHLY and CDR2 FYNNEI. This CDR3 spans 14 amino acids. J lost 4 bases, V lost 6 bases, and 8 bases had no gene match.

The chain employs TRBV10-3 and TRBJ2-2, with D perhaps TRBD1 (6 bases). V was pared by 4 bases and J by 6 bases, with 18 bases between. Germline assignment: CDR1 ENHRY and CDR2 SYGVKD. The length of the CDR3 is 16 residues. The CDR3 here is CAISGLLGRGAGELFF. In DNA form, the CDR3 reads TGTGCCATCAGTGGGTTGTTGGGCAGGGGAGCCGGGGAGCTGTTTTTT.

This clone has a single count. V and J are TRBV27 and TRBJ1-4; a weak D match, TRBD1 (6 bases). The germline V gene encodes CDR1 MNHEY and CDR2 SMNVEV (reference sequence). Trimming left V 5 bases short and J 5 bases short, with 18 bases between. The CDR3 is made up of 16 amino acids. The CDR3 DNA sequence: TGTGCCAGCAGTAGGGGATCGACAGGCCAGAATGAAAAACTGTTTTTT. This translates into CASSRGSTGQNEKLFF.

The V call is TRBV6-5, the J call TRBJ1-2, with 10 bases that match TRBD1. After removal of 5 bases from V and 7 bases from J, the junction contained 1 base not matched to a gene. The CDR3 sequence is 12 residues long. The germline gives CDR1 MNHEY, CDR2 SVGAGI. CDR3 sequence: CASSRQGAGYTF. Here the CDR3 DNA reads TGTGCCAGCAGTAGACAGGGGGCTGGCTACACCTTC.

The rearrangement links TRBV7-3 to TRBJ2-2, with D perhaps matching TRBD1 (6 bases). Trimming left V 5 bases short and J 0 bases short, with 10 bases between. The CDR3 spans 15 residues. Germline V gives CDR1 SGHTA, CDR2 FQGTGA. CDR3 sequence: CASSTRTANTGELFF. As DNA, the CDR3 is TGTGCCAGCAGCACCAGGACAGCGAACACCGGGGAGCTGTTTTTT.

V usage is TRBV7-3 and J usage is TRBJ1-1, with 8 bases aligning to TRBD1. Germline assignment: CDR1 SGHTA and CDR2 FQGTGA. The CDR3 has 15 amino acids. With V trimmed by 5 bases and J by 3 bases, 8 bases remained unmatched. CDR3 DNA: TGTGCCAGCAGCCGTCGGACAGGGCGGGACACTGAAGCTTTCTTT. Protein: CASSRRTGRDTEAFF.

This chain connects TRBV19 to TRBJ2-7, with 13 bases matching TRBD2. The V gene's germline CDR1 is LNHDA and CDR2 SQIVND (reference sequence). Trimming at V came to 3 bases and at J to 2 bases, leaving 1 base not matched to a gene. The CDR3 covers 15 residues. The CDR3 reads CASSITSGRAYEQYF. Written as DNA, the CDR3 is TGTGCCAGTAGTATTACTAGCGGGAGGGCCTACGAGCAGTACTTC.

This chain connects TRBV20-1 to TRBJ2-2, with D perhaps TRBD2 (6 bases). V lost 3 bases and J 6 bases, leaving 23 bases between the germline ends. The germline V gene encodes CDR1 DFQATT and CDR2 SNEGSKA (reference sequence). This CDR3 spans 17 amino acids. DNA for the CDR3: TGCAGTGCTAGTGGGGTTCAGGGACGGGGGAAGGCCGGGGAGCTGTTTTTT. Residues: CSASGVQGRGKAGELFF.

This chain joins TRBV27 and TRBJ1-1, with 7 nucleotides matching TRBD1. With V trimmed by 6 bases and J by 5 bases, 9 bases remained unmatched. CDR3 length: 14 residues. Germline CDR1 is MNHEY and CDR2 is SMNVEV (reference sequence). Here the CDR3 DNA reads TGTGCCAGCAGCCACAGGGGATTTAGTACTGAAGCTTTCTTT. It translates to CASSHRGFSTEAFF.

The chain carries TRBV7-9 and TRBJ2-7, with D unclear. The germline V gene encodes CDR1 SEHNR and CDR2 FQNEAQ (reference sequence). V lost 3 bases and J 3 bases, leaving 6 bases between the germline ends. The CDR3 loop spans 12 amino acids. CDR3 loop: CASSFGSYEQYF. Written as DNA, the CDR3 is TGTGCCAGCAGCTTTGGCAGCTACGAGCAGTACTTC.

The chain combines TRBV10-3 with TRBJ1-2, with D unclear. Germline V CDR1 and CDR2: ENHRY, SYGVKD. The germline V and J ends were trimmed by 3 bases and 8 bases, with 16 bases remaining between them. The CDR3 length is 14 residues. Here the CDR3 DNA reads TGTGCCATCAGTGAAGGAGCCCCAAGCGGAGGCTACACCTTC. It yields the protein CAISEGAPSGGYTF.

The rearrangement links TRBV7-3 to TRBJ2-1, with a tentative D call TRBD2 (6 bases). Between the trimmed V and J ends, which lost 0 bases and 10 bases, there was a span of 16 bases. This CDR3 has 15 amino acids. CDR1 and CDR2 from the germline V gene are SGHTA and FQGTGA. This CDR3 is CASSLTGTYAHEQFF. CDR3 nucleotides: TGTGCCAGCAGCTTAACCGGGACTTACGCTCACGAGCAGTTCTTC.

The rearrangement links TRBV18 to TRBJ1-4; 7 nucleotides align to TRBD1. The germline gives CDR1 KGHSH, CDR2 LQKENI. The CDR3 runs 14 residues. Trimming cost V 3 bases and J 5 bases; bases outside gene matches: 3. The CDR3 sequence is CASSPLTGNEKLFF. The CDR3, as DNA: TGTGCCAGCTCACCCTTGACAGGGAATGAAAAACTGTTTTTT.